Each of the 16 T cell receptor beta chains below was sequenced from the same sample in a study of T cell changes during pregnancy in multiple sclerosis. TCRdb's table, derived via immunoSEQ multiplex PCR, lists solely in-frame clones and lacks some. The sample holds approximately 63,000 clones; around 91% are singletons and the top ten take 1% to 1.5%. Sequencing was performed on peripheral blood, taken after pregnancy. The receptor source for this set is a female donor in good health, enrolled as a control in a pregnancy study.

The chain uses TRBV4-1 and TRBJ1-1; D not certain. Between the trimmed V and J ends, which lost 4 bases and 2 bases, there was a span of 11 bases. The CDR3 spans 14 residues. Germline CDR1 reads MGHRA; CDR2 reads YSYEKL. CDR3 loop: CASSPQRFNTEAFF. As DNA, the CDR3 is TGCGCCAGCAGCCCCCAGCGGTTTAACACTGAAGCTTTCTTT.

This sequence joins TRBV7-2 and TRBJ1-2; a possible D gene is TRBD1 (5 bases). CDR3 length: 14 amino acids. Trimming pared 1 base from V and 7 bases from J, leaving 13 bases between. CDR1 SGHTA and CDR2 FQGNSA come from the germline V gene. The DNA for the CDR3 is TGTGCCAGCAGCTTAGGAGGCAGGGATGGTGGCTACACCTTC. This sequence encodes CASSLGGRDGGYTF. Full variable domain (missing parts from reference TRBV7-2 and TRBJ1-2): GAGVSQSPSNKVTEKGKDVELRCDPISGHTALYWYRQSLGQGLEFLIYFQGNSAPDKSGLPSDRFSAERTGGSVSTLTIQRTQQEDSAVYLCASSLGGRDGGYTFGSGTRLTVV.

The V gene is TRBV19, the J gene TRBJ1-4; D call uncertain. The CDR3 is 15 residues long. Trimming shortened V by 5 bases and J by 0 bases, and 10 bases separated the two germline ends. Germline loops: CDR1 LNHDA, CDR2 SQIVND (reference sequence). The CDR3 sequence is CASSQVLATNEKLFF. CDR3 nucleotides: TGTGCCAGTAGTCAGGTTTTGGCAACTAATGAAAAACTGTTTTTT.

V usage is TRBV19 and J usage is TRBJ1-6; TRBD1 might be the D (6 bases). Germline lookup yields CDR1 LNHDA and CDR2 SQIVND (reference sequence). V was trimmed by 8 bases and J by 10 bases, leaving 9 bases between them. The CDR3 length is 11 residues. The chain's CDR3 is CASSTGSPLHF. The CDR3 nucleotides are TGTGCCAGTTCTACAGGGTCACCCCTCCACTTT.

The rearrangement links TRBV12-2 to TRBJ2-1; the tabulated D call, TRBD1, remains unverified against the DNA. TRBV12-2 is noted as a pseudogene. This CDR3 region has 16 residues. CDR3 nucleotide sequence: TGTGCAAGTCGCTTACACCCCTGGGGCATCAAAAATGAGCAGTTCTTC. Translated: CASRLHPWGIKNEQFF.

The V and J genes are TRBV18 and TRBJ1-1; TRBD1 aligns across 7 bases. V gave up 3 bases and J gave up 4 bases; unmatched junction bases: 5. Germline loops: CDR1 KGHSH, CDR2 LQKENI. This CDR3 is built from 14 residues. CDR3 amino acids: CASSPEGARTEAFF. DNA for the CDR3: TGTGCCAGCTCACCGGAGGGGGCGCGCACTGAAGCTTTCTTT.

This sequence joins TRBV5-1 and TRBJ1-6; 7 nucleotides match TRBD1. The CDR3 extends over 15 amino acids. V lost 0 bases, J lost 9 bases, and 6 bases stayed unmatched. The germline V gene encodes CDR1 SGHRS and CDR2 YFSETQ. Written as DNA, the CDR3 is TGCGCCAGCAGCTTGGCCGGGACAGTAGGTTCACCCCTCCACTTT. It codes for CASSLAGTVGSPLHF.

The chain uses TRBV19 and TRBJ2-2; no clear D. CDR3 length equals 13 residues. Germline-derived CDR1 and CDR2 are LNHDA and SQIVND (reference sequence). V lost 4 bases, J lost 1 base, and 4 bases lay in between. The CDR3 protein is CASSRVNTGELFF. The CDR3 nucleotides are TGTGCCAGTAGTAGAGTGAACACCGGGGAGCTGTTTTTT.

This clone was found a few times. In the same sample, other DNA sequences code for this CDR3. This chain uses TRBV19 with TRBJ1-1; 7 bases are a match to TRBD1. This CDR3 spans 14 amino acids. Losses at the gene ends were 3 bases for V and 0 bases for J; bases not matched to a gene: 1. Germline V lookup: CDR1 LNHDA, CDR2 SQIVND (reference sequence). CDR3 DNA sequence: TGTGCCAGTAGTATCGACAGGGTGAACACTGAAGCTTTCTTT. Its translation: CASSIDRVNTEAFF.

The count of this clone is one. The chain uses TRBV7-2 and TRBJ2-3; D might be TRBD1 (5 bases). CDR1 and CDR2 from the germline V gene are SGHTA and FQGNSA. V gave up 6 bases and J gave up 4 bases, with 14 bases separating them. CDR3 length: 14 residues. The CDR3 DNA reads as TGTGCCAGCAGTCAAAGGGGAATGGCAGATACGCAGTATTTT. The encoded protein is CASSQRGMADTQYF.

The chain uses TRBV29-1 and TRBJ2-7, with TRBD1 identical over 7 bases. V lost 0 bases to trimming and J lost 3 bases; unmatched junction nucleotides: 8. This CDR3 spans 15 amino acids. CDR1 is SQVTM, CDR2 ANQGSEA, per germline. CDR3 coding DNA: TGCAGCGTTGAAGACCGAGGGACAGAAAGCTACGAGCAGTACTTC. Its protein is CSVEDRGTESYEQYF.

CDR3 region: CASGFGGSYGYTF. Written as DNA, the CDR3 is TGTGCTAGTGGTTTCGGAGGCTCCTACGGCTACACCTTC. The J gene is TRBJ1-2, the V gene TRBV12-5; the D is unclear. The CDR3 consists of 13 residues. V gave up 3 bases and J gave up 8 bases, with 13 bases separating them. The germline V gene encodes CDR1 LGHNT and CDR2 FRNRAP.

This clone was found once. The chain recombines TRBV2 with TRBJ2-7; D possibly corresponds to TRBD1 (6 bases). Trimming took off 10 bases at V and 0 bases at J, with 16 bases between the two ends. CDR1 and CDR2 (germline): SNHLY, FYNNEI. This CDR3 comprises 14 residues. CDR3 in DNA: TGTGCCACCAAATCATACAGGGACTCCTACGAGCAGTACTTC. It encodes CATKSYRDSYEQYF.

This clone was counted a single time. This chain links TRBV19 with TRBJ1-3; TRBD1 matches 8 bases. This CDR3 is 18 amino acids long. With V trimmed by 5 bases and J by 5 bases, 17 bases remained unmatched. CDR1 is LNHDA and CDR2 is SQIVND in the germline V gene (reference sequence). Written as DNA, the CDR3 is TGTGCCAGTAGTCTGGACAGGGAACAGATCATCGTACGAAACACCATATATTTT. Its protein product is CASSLDREQIIVRNTIYF. Based on the CDR3 plus reference TRBV19 and TRBJ1-3, the full variable domain is DGGITQSPKYLFRKEGQNVTLSCEQNLNHDAMYWYRQDPGQGLRLIYYSQIVNDFQKGDIAEGYSVSREKKESFPLTVTSAQKNPTAFYLCASSLDREQIIVRNTIYFGEGSWLTVV.

The chain couples TRBV7-2 to TRBJ2-7, with 8 nucleotides matching TRBD1. V was pared by 6 bases and J by 4 bases, with 8 bases of the junction left unmatched. Germline V gene lookup returns CDR1 SGHTA and CDR2 FQGNSA. This CDR3 spans 14 amino acids. DNA for the CDR3: TGTGCCAGCAGAGCTACAGGGGGAAGATACGAGCAGTACTTC. Translated, it gives CASRATGGRYEQYF.

This clone occurred a few times. This sequence joins TRBV20-1 and TRBJ1-1; D possibly corresponds to TRBD1 (5 bases). Germline assignment: CDR1 DFQATT and CDR2 SNEGSKA (reference sequence). The V end lost 1 base, the J end lost 10 bases, and 10 bases lay between the germline ends. This CDR3 is 11 amino acids long. The CDR3 spells CSARVGRGAFF. The DNA for the CDR3 is TGCAGTGCTAGAGTGGGGCGGGGAGCTTTCTTT.